The rows below give T cell receptor beta chains drawn from one sample of a study of identical twins. TCRdb analysed the 5' RACE reads with MiXCR anew, one entry per CDR3 protein. The repertoire holds about 330,000 distinct CDR3 sequences, roughly an eighth seen once, with 7.2% in the top ten. This sample also appeared in a second study, on yellow fever vaccine responses in identical twins.

Sequenced sample: CD8+ T cells sorted from blood. These TCRs come from a woman between 18 and 29 years old in good health. The CDR3 runs from the conserved cysteine through the conserved F or W. The D gene is left open where the match is weak. Some rows mark clone size as missing; the rest say once, few, many or name a class of expanded clone.

v_call: TRBV7-9; j_call: TRBJ2-5; d_call: TRBD2; clone_size: .; cdr3_aa: CASSFLREGLETQYF; cdr3_nt: TGTGCCAGCAGCTTCTTACGGGAGGGTTTAGAGACCCAGTACTTC
v_call: TRBV27; j_call: TRBJ2-6; d_call: .; clone_size: .; cdr3_aa: CASKSGANVLTF; cdr3_nt: TGTGCCAGCAAGTCTGGGGCCAACGTCCTGACTTTC
v_call: TRBV20-1; j_call: TRBJ2-1; d_call: TRBD2; clone_size: .; cdr3_aa: CSASPLAGYAEQFF; cdr3_nt: TGCAGTGCTAGCCCACTAGCGGGATATGCTGAGCAGTTCTTC
v_call: TRBV15; j_call: TRBJ2-6; d_call: .; clone_size: .; cdr3_aa: CATSRHGFAGANVLTF; cdr3_nt: TGTGCCACCAGCAGGCACGGTTTCGCTGGGGCCAACGTCCTGACTTTC
v_call: TRBV7-2; j_call: TRBJ2-1; d_call: .; clone_size: .; cdr3_aa: CASSPRGLAGLLHEQFF; cdr3_nt: TGTGCCAGCAGCCCCAGGGGGCTAGCGGGACTCCTCCATGAGCAGTTCTTC
v_call: TRBV15; j_call: TRBJ2-3; d_call: TRBD2; clone_size: .; cdr3_aa: CATSTREEIYTQYF; cdr3_nt: TGTGCCACCAGCACCCGGGAGGAGATTTATACGCAGTATTTT
v_call: TRBV9; j_call: TRBJ1-1; d_call: TRBD1; clone_size: .; cdr3_aa: CASSPSRTGGTEAFF; cdr3_nt: TGTGCCAGCAGCCCTTCCAGGACAGGGGGTACTGAAGCTTTCTTT
v_call: TRBV27; j_call: TRBJ2-5; d_call: .; clone_size: few; cdr3_aa: CASSFWRGVGETQYF; cdr3_nt: TGTGCCAGCTCCTTCTGGCGGGGAGTTGGGGAGACCCAGTACTTC
v_call: TRBV12-3/TRBV12-4; j_call: TRBJ1-4; d_call: .; clone_size: many; cdr3_aa: CASSLDWGNPRSEKLFF; cdr3_nt: TGTGCCAGCAGTTTAGATTGGGGGAACCCCCGGTCCGAAAAACTGTTTTTT
v_call: TRBV3-1; j_call: TRBJ2-3; d_call: .; clone_size: few; cdr3_aa: CASSQDREVTDTQYF; cdr3_nt: TGTGCCAGCAGCCAAGATCGGGAAGTCACAGATACGCAGTATTTT
v_call: TRBV16; j_call: TRBJ1-2; d_call: .; clone_size: .; cdr3_aa: CASSQSVVETYGYTF; cdr3_nt: TGTGCCAGCAGCCAATCTGTCGTGGAGACCTATGGCTACACCTTC
v_call: TRBV12-3/TRBV12-4; j_call: TRBJ2-1; d_call: TRBD2; clone_size: .; cdr3_aa: CASSFSGRGEQFF; cdr3_nt: TGTGCCAGCAGTTTTAGCGGGAGAGGTGAGCAGTTCTTC
v_call: TRBV27; j_call: TRBJ2-7; d_call: .; clone_size: .; cdr3_aa: CASSPFARSYEQYF; cdr3_nt: TGTGCCAGCAGCCCCTTCGCGCGGTCCTACGAGCAGTACTTC
v_call: TRBV4-1; j_call: TRBJ1-1; d_call: .; clone_size: .; cdr3_aa: CASSQGRGANTEAFF; cdr3_nt: TGCGCCAGCAGCCAAGGGCGGGGGGCGAACACTGAAGCTTTCTTT
v_call: TRBV3-1; j_call: TRBJ2-5; d_call: .; clone_size: few; cdr3_aa: CASSQEGGYQETQYF; cdr3_nt: TGTGCCAGCAGCCAAGAGGGCGGATACCAAGAGACCCAGTACTTC
v_call: TRBV20-1; j_call: TRBJ2-1; d_call: TRBD2; clone_size: .; cdr3_aa: CSAREGGTSGSTTYNEQFF; cdr3_nt: TGCAGTGCTAGAGAGGGGGGGACTAGCGGTTCCACGACCTACAATGAGCAGTTCTTC
v_call: TRBV6-1; j_call: TRBJ1-2; d_call: TRBD1; clone_size: few; cdr3_aa: CASSGTGGIYGYTF; cdr3_nt: TGTGCCAGCAGTGGGACAGGGGGCATCTATGGCTACACCTTC
v_call: TRBV28; j_call: TRBJ1-5; d_call: TRBD1; clone_size: few; cdr3_aa: CASTEDRARLQPQHF; cdr3_nt: TGTGCCAGCACAGAAGACAGGGCCCGGCTTCAGCCCCAGCATTTT
v_call: TRBV28; j_call: TRBJ1-6; d_call: .; clone_size: .; cdr3_aa: CASSSNGGAYNSPLHF; cdr3_nt: TGTGCCAGCAGCAGTAATGGGGGCGCTTATAATTCACCCCTCCACTTT
v_call: TRBV7-9; j_call: TRBJ2-3; d_call: .; clone_size: few; cdr3_aa: CASSLPGDLSDTQYF; cdr3_nt: TGTGCCAGCAGCTTACCCGGGGATTTATCAGATACGCAGTATTTT
v_call: TRBV25-1; j_call: TRBJ1-2; d_call: TRBD1; clone_size: few; cdr3_aa: CASSEPGQGVANYGYTF; cdr3_nt: TGTGCCAGCAGTGAACCGGGACAGGGGGTAGCTAACTATGGCTACACCTTC
v_call: TRBV11-2; j_call: TRBJ2-5; d_call: .; clone_size: .; cdr3_aa: CASSPDLDPQYF; cdr3_nt: TGTGCCAGCAGCCCAGACTTGGATCCCCAGTACTTC
v_call: TRBV10-1; j_call: TRBJ2-2; d_call: .; clone_size: .; cdr3_aa: CASSGETGSQGGELFF; cdr3_nt: TGCGCCAGCAGTGGTGAAACAGGGAGCCAGGGCGGGGAGCTGTTTTTT
v_call: TRBV5-1; j_call: TRBJ2-3; d_call: .; clone_size: many; cdr3_aa: CASSYNADTQYF; cdr3_nt: TGCGCCAGCAGCTACAACGCAGATACGCAGTATTTT
v_call: TRBV28; j_call: TRBJ1-5; d_call: .; clone_size: .; cdr3_aa: CASDTEEMGHSNQPQHF; cdr3_nt: TGTGCCAGCGATACCGAGGAAATGGGGCACAGCAATCAGCCCCAGCATTTT
v_call: TRBV20-1; j_call: TRBJ2-7; d_call: TRBD2; clone_size: few; cdr3_aa: CSARDPGFVPSGNYEQYF; cdr3_nt: TGCAGTGCTAGAGATCCTGGCTTTGTTCCTAGCGGTAACTACGAGCAGTACTTC
v_call: TRBV20-1; j_call: TRBJ2-1; d_call: TRBD2; clone_size: .; cdr3_aa: CSARGGEYNEQFF; cdr3_nt: TGCAGTGCAAGGGGAGGGGAATACAATGAGCAGTTCTTC
v_call: TRBV6-4; j_call: TRBJ2-2; d_call: .; clone_size: many; cdr3_aa: CASSPDGNTGELFF; cdr3_nt: TGTGCCAGCAGTCCGGACGGAAACACCGGGGAGCTGTTTTTT
v_call: TRBV27; j_call: TRBJ2-2; d_call: TRBD2; clone_size: few; cdr3_aa: CASSFRRGGTGELFF; cdr3_nt: TGTGCCAGCAGTTTTCGTCGCGGGGGCACCGGGGAGCTGTTTTTT
v_call: TRBV4-1; j_call: TRBJ2-3; d_call: .; clone_size: .; cdr3_aa: CASSQDPTDTQYF; cdr3_nt: TGCGCCAGCAGCCAGGACCCCACAGATACGCAGTATTTT
v_call: TRBV7-9; j_call: TRBJ1-6; d_call: .; clone_size: .; cdr3_aa: CASSLSGTEDSPLHF; cdr3_nt: TGTGCCAGCAGCTTGTCGGGAACCGAGGATTCACCCCTCCACTTT
v_call: TRBV12-3/TRBV12-4; j_call: TRBJ2-1; d_call: .; clone_size: many; cdr3_aa: CASSLRDEQFF; cdr3_nt: TGTGCCAGCAGTTTGAGGGATGAGCAGTTCTTC